The entry that follows covers one T cell receptor beta chain sequence. In the source study's methods: Researchers report that nucleated cell counts were estimated from reference gene primer amplification. Profiled with immunoSEQ multiplex PCR; TCRdb holds only in-frame clones, not every one. V and J calls plus clone size are reproduced from that table; the DNA served to infer D and trimming. The sample holds a few hundred thousand clones, roughly 85% seen once. This sample was taken from a study of blood T cell repertoires in COVID-19. About the study: Some COVID-19 samples were acute and others convalescent; all came from the United States, Italy and Spain. From T cells, B-cell-depleted T cells, or PBMCs came the material, which was cDNA or gDNA.

V was clipped by 7 bases and J by 7 bases, with 17 bases between them. The length of the CDR3 is 15 residues. Germline loops: CDR1 MNHEY, CDR2 SVGAGI. This receptor was identified in a man aged 55 to 70 who had recovered from COVID-19. The J gene is TRBJ1-6, the V gene TRBV6-5, with D possibly TRBD1 on 6 matching bases. Sequencing was done on a sample of peripheral blood. The DNA of the CDR3 is TGTGCCAGCACATTATCTCGGGACAACAATTCACCCCTCCACTTT. The encoded protein is CASTLSRDNNSPLHF.